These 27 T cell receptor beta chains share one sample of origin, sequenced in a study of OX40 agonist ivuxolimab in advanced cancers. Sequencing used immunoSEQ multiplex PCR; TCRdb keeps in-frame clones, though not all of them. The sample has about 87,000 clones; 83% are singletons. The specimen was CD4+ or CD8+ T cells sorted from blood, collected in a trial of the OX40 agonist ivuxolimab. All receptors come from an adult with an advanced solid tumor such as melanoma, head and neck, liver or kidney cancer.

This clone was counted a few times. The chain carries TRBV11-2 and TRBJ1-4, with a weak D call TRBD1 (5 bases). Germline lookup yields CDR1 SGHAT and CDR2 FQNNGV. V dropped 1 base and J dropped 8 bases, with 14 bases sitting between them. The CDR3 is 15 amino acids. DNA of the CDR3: TGTGCCAGCAGCTTAGTTGGGGCAGGGAGGGAAAAACTGTTTTTT. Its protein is CASSLVGAGREKLFF.

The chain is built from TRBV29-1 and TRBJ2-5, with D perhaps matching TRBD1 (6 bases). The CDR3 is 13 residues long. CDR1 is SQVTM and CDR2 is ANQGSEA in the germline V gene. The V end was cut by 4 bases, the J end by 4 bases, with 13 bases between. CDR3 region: CSVGTAMGETQYF. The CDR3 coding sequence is TGCAGCGTTGGGACAGCGATGGGAGAGACCCAGTACTTC.

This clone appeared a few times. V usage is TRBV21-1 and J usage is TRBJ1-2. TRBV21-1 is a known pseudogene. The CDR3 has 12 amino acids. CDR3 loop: CASLTGGYGYTF. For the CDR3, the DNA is TGTGCCAGCTTGACTGGGGGCTATGGCTACACCTTC.

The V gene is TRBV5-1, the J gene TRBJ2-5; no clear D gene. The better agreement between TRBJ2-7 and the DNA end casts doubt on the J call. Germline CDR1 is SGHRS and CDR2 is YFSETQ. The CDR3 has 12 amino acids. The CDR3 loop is CASSLGGYEQYF. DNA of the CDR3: TGCGCCAGCAGCTTGGGCGGCTACGAGCAGTACTTC.

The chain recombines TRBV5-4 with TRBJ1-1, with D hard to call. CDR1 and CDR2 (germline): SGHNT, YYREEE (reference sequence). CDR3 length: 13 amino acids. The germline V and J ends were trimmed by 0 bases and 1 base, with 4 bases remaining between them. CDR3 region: CASSLDSNTEAFF. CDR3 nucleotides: TGTGCCAGCAGCTTGGACTCGAACACTGAAGCTTTCTTT.

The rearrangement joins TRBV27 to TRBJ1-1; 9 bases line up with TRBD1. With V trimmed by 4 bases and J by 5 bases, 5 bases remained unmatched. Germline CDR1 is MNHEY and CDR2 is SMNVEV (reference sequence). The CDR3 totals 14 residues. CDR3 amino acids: CASSSGQGDTEAFF. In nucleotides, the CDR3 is TGTGCCAGCAGTTCGGGACAGGGAGATACTGAAGCTTTCTTT.

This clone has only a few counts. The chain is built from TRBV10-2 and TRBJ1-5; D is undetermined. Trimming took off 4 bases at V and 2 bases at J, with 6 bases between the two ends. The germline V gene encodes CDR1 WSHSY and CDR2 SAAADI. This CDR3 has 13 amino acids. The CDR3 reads CASSVGGNQPQHF. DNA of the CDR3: TGCGCCAGCAGTGTCGGGGGCAATCAGCCCCAGCATTTT.

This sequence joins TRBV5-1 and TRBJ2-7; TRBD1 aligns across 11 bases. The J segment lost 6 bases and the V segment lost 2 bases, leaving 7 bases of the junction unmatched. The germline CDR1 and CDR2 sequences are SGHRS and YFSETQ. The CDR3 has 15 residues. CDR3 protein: CASSFSGTGGIEQYF. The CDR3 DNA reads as TGCGCCAGCAGCTTTTCCGGGACAGGGGGTATCGAGCAGTACTTC. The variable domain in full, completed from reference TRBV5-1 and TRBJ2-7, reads KAGVTQTPRYLIKTRGQQVTLSCSPISGHRSVSWYQQTPGQGLQFLFEYFSETQRNKGNFPGRFSGRQFSNSRSEMNVSTLELGDSALYLCASSFSGTGGIEQYFGPGTRLTVT.

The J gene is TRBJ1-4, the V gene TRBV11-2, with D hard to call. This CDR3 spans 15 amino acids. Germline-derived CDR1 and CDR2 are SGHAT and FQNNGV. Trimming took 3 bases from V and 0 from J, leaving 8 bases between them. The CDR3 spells CASSFDTSTNEKLFF. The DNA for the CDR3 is TGTGCCAGCAGCTTTGACACTTCAACTAATGAAAAACTGTTTTTT.

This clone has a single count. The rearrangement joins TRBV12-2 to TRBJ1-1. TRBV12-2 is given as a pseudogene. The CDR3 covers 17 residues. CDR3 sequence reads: CASRLRGGRLMNTEAFF. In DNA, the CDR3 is TGTGCAAGTCGCTTGAGGGGGGGTCGACTAATGAACACTGAAGCTTTCTTT.

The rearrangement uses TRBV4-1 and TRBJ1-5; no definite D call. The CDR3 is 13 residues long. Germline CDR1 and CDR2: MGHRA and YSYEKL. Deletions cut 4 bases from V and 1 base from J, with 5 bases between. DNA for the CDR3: TGCGCCAGCAGCCCTAGAAGCAATCAGCCCCAGCATTTT. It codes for CASSPRSNQPQHF.

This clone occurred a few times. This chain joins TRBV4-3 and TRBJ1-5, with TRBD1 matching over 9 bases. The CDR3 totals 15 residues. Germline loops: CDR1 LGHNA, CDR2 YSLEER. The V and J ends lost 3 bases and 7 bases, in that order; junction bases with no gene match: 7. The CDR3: CASSQVQGAWQPQHF. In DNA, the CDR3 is TGCGCCAGCAGCCAGGTACAGGGGGCTTGGCAGCCCCAGCATTTT.

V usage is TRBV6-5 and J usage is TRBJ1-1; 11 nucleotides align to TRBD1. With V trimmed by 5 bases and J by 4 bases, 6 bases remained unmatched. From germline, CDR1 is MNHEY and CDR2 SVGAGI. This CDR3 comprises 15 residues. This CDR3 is CASSTGQGAFTEAFF. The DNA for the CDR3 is TGTGCCAGCAGTACCGGACAGGGGGCGTTCACTGAAGCTTTCTTT.

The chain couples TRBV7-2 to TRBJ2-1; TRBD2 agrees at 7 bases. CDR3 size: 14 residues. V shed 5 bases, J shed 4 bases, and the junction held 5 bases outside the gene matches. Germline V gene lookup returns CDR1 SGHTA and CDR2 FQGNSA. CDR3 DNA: TGTGCCAGCAGCAGGAGCGGGACTTACAATGAGCAGTTCTTC. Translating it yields CASSRSGTYNEQFF.

CDR3 nucleotides: TGCGCCAGCAGCCAAGCCGGGGGTACCCCCTACGAGCAGTACTTC. Its translation: CASSQAGGTPYEQYF. V is TRBV4-1 and J is TRBJ2-7; a weak D match, TRBD2 (6 bases). The CDR3 length is 15 residues. Trimming stripped 1 base from V and 2 bases from J, with 12 bases between. Germline V gene data show CDR1 as MGHRA and CDR2 as YSYEKL.

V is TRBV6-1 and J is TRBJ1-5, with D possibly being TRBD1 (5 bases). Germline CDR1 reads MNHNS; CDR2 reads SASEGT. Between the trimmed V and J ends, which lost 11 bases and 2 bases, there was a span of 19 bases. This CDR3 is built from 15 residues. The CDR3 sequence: CAGRGGSGRNQPQHF. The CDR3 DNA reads TGTGCCGGACGGGGGGGAAGTGGACGCAATCAGCCCCAGCATTTT.

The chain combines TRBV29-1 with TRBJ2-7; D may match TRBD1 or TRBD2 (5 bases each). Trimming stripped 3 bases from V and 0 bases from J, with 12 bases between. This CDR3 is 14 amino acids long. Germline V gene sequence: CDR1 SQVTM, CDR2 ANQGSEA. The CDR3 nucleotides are TGCAGCGTTGATGAGGGGTTAAACTCCTACGAGCAGTACTTC. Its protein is CSVDEGLNSYEQYF.

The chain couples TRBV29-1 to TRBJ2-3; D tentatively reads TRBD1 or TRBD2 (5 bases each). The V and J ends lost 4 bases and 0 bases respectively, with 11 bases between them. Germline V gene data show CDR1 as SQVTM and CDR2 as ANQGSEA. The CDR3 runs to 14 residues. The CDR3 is CSVGGTTSTDTQYF. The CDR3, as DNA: TGCAGCGTTGGGGGGACCACAAGCACAGATACGCAGTATTTT.

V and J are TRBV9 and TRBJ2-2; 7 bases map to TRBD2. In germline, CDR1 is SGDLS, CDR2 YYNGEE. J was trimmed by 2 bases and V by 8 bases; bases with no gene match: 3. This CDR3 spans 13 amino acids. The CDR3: CASTSENTGELFF. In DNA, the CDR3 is TGTGCCAGTACTAGCGAAAACACCGGGGAGCTGTTTTTT.

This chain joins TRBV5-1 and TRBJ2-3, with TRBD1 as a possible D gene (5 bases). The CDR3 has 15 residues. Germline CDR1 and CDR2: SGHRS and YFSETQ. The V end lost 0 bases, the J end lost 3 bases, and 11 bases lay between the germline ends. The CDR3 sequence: CASSLEGRFTDTQYF. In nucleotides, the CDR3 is TGCGCCAGCAGCTTGGAGGGGCGCTTTACAGATACGCAGTATTTT.

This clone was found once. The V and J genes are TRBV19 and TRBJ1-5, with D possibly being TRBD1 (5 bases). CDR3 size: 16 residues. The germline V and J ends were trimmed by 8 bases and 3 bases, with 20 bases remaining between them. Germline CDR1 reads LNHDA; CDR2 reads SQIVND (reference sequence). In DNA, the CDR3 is TGTGCCAGTGCCATGGGGGGATCTAGAAACAATCAGCCCCAGCATTTT. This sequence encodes CASAMGGSRNNQPQHF.

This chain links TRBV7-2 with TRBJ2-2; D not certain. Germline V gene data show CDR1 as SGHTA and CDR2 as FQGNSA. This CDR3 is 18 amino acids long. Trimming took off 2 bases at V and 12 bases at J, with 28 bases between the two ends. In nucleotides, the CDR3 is TGTGCCAGCAGCTTAATGGGGTTTATGAGCGTAACTCAGGTGAAGCTGTTTTTT. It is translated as CASSLMGFMSVTQVKLFF. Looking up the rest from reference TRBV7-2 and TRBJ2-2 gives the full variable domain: GAGVSQSPSNKVTEKGKDVELRCDPISGHTALYWYRQSLGQGLEFLIYFQGNSAPDKSGLPSDRFSAERTGGSVSTLTIQRTQQEDSAVYLCASSLMGFMSVTQVKLFFGEGSRLTVL.

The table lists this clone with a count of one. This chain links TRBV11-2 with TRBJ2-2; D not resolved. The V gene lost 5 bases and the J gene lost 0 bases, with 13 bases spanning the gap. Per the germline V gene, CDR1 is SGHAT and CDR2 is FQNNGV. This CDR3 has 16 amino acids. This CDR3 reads CASSLNSGANTGELFF. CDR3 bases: TGTGCCAGCAGCCTCAACTCTGGAGCGAACACCGGGGAGCTGTTTTTT.

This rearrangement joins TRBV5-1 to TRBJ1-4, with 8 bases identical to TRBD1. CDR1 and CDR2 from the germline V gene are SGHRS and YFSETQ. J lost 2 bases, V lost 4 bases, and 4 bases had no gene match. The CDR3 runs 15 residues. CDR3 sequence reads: CASSETGVTNEKLFF. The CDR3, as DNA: TGCGCCAGCAGCGAGACAGGGGTGACTAATGAAAAACTGTTTTTT.

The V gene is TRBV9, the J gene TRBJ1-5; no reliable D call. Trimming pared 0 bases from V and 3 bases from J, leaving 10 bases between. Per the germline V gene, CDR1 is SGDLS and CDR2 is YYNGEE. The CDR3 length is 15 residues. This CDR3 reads CASSVGKGFNQPQHF. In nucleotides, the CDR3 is TGTGCCAGCAGCGTAGGGAAGGGATTCAATCAGCCCCAGCATTTT.

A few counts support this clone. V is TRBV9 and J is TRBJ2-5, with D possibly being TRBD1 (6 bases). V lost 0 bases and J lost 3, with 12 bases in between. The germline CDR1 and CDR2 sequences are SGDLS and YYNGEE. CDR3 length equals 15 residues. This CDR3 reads CASSVGTGPKETQYF. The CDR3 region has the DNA TGTGCCAGCAGCGTAGGTACAGGGCCTAAAGAGACCCAGTACTTC. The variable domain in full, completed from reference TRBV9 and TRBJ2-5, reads DSGVTQTPKHLITATGQRVTLRCSPRSGDLSVYWYQQSLDQGLQFLIQYYNGEERAKGNILERFSAQQFPDLHSELNLSSLELGDSALYFCASSVGTGPKETQYFGPGTRLLVL.

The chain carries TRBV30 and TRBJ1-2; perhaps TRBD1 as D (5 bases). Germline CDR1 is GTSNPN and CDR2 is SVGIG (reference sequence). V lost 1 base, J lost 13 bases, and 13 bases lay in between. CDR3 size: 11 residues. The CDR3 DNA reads TGTGCCTGGAGTGCTGGGGGGGATTGCACCTTC. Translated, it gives CAWSAGGDCTF.